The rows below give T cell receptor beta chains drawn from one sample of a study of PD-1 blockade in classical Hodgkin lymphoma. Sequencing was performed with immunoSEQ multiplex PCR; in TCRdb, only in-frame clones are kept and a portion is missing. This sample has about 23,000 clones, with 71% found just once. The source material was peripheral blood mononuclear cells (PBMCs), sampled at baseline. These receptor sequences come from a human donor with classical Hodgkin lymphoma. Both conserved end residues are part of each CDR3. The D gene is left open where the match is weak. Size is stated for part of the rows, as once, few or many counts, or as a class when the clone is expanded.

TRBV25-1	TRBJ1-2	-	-	CASSFAGAVGYTF
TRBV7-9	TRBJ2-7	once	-	CASSTTQGIYEQYF
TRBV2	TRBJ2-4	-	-	CASSDQGGAVAYF
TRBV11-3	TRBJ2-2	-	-	CASSLRTGELFF
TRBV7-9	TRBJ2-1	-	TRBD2	CASSLIAGGGEQFF
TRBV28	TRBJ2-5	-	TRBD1	CASRAGTEETQYF
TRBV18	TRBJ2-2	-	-	CASSAGGTGELFF
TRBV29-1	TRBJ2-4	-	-	CSVEGLTRGKNIQYF
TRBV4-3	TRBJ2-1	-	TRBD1	CASSQDLWTGGRNNEQFF
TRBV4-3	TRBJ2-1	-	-	CASSPMVVRDNEQFF
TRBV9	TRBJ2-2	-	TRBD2	CASSYGTSGRFQTGELFF
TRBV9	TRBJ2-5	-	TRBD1	CASSEGQGVLETQYF
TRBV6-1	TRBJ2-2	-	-	CASSPRANTGELFF
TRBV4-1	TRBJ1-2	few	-	CASSQDVNARAQGYTF
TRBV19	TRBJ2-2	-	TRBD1	CASSRQGIGELFF
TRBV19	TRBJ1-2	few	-	CASSIDHRNKYYGYTF
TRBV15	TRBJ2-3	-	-	CATSRDPTLIDTQYF
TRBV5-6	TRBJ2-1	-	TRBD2	CASSLVGGVGYNEQFF
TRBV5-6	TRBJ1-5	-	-	CASSLGPNQPQHF
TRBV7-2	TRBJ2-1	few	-	CASSLSMAVSYNEQFF
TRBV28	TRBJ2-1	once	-	CASSLRLGRRTGNEQFF
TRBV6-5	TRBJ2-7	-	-	CASSYSGLGGGEQYF
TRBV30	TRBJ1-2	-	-	CAWSYPGNTALLFGGYTF
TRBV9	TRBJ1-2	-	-	CASSGVRGADYGYTF
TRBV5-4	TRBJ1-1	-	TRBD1	CASSLDRGNTEAFF
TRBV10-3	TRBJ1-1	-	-	CAISSQGPNTEAFF
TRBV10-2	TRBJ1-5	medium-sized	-	CASSDGDQPQHF
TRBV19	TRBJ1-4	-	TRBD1	CASFTYGTGKKLFF
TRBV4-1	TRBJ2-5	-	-	CASSQDPGLQETQYF
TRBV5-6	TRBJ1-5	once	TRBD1	CASSLMNRGRQPQHF
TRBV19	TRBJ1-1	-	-	CASSIGGYEAFF
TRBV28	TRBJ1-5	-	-	CASSGTDQPGYNQPQHF
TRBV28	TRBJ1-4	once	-	CASSLGGGGDEKLFF
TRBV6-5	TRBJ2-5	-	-	CASSYSDVLTQYF
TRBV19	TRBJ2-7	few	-	CASSWLGTDEQYF
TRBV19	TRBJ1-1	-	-	CASSLLENTEAFF
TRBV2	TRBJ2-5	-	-	CASSEFGRETQYF
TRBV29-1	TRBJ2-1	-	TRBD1	CSVEAGTGVDEQFF
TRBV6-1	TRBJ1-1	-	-	CASSHTEGEAFF
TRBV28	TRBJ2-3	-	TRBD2	CASSLGGRAEKSRDTQYF
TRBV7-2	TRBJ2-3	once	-	CASSSTYTDTQYF
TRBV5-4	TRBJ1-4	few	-	CASSHPVATGNEKLFF
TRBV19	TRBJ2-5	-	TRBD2	CASSWLAGGQETQYF
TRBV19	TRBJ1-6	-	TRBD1	CASKRRGQGVSPLHF
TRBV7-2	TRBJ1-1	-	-	CASSPGGTEAFF
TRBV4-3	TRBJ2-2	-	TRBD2	CASSQTPVASGGANTGELFF
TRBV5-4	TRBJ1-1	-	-	CASSLGAANTEAFF
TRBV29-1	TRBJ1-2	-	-	CSVEMGFPGYTF
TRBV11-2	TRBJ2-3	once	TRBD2	CASSISLAGALDTQYF
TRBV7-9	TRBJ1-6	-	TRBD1	CASSLDRANSPLHF
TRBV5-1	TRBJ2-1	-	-	CASSLEQGTNEQFF
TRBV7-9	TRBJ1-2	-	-	CASSPREDQGLARYTF
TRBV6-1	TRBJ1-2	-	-	CASLPTPANYGYTF
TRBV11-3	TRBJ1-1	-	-	CASSLGGNTEAFF
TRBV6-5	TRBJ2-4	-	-	CASSYSSRQIQYF